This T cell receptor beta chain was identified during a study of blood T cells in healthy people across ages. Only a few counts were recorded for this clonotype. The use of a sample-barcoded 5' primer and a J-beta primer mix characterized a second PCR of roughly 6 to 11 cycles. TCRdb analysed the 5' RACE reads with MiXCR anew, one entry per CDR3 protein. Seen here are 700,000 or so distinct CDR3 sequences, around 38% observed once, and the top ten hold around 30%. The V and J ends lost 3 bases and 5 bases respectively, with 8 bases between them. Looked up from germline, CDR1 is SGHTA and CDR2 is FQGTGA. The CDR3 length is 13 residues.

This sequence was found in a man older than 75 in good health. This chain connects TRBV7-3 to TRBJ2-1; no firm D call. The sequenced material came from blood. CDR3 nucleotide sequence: TGTGCCAGCAGCTTTATCGCAAACAATGAGCAGTTCTTC. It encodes CASSFIANNEQFF. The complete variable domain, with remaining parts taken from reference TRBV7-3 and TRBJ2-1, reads GAGVSQTPSNKVTEKGKYVELRCDPISGHTALYWYRQSLGQGPEFLIYFQGTGAADDSGLPNDRFFAVRPEGSVSTLKIQRTERGDSAVYLCASSFIANNEQFFGPGTRLTVL.